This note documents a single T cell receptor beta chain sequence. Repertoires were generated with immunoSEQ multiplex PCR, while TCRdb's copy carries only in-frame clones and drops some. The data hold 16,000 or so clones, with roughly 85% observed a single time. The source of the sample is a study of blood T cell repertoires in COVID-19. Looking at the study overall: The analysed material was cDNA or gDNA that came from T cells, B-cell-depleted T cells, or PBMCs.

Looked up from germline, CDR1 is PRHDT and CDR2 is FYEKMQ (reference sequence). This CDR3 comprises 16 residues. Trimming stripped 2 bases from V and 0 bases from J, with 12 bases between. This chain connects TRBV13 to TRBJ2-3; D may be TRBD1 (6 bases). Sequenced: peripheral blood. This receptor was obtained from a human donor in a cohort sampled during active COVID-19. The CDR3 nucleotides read TGTGCCAGCAGCTTATTCGAGGGGGAAAGCACAGATACGCAGTATTTT. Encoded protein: CASSLFEGESTDTQYF.